This is a list of T cell receptor beta chains from one sample in a study of CD8 T cells in ankylosing spondylitis. In TCRdb, the 5' RACE reads were re-called with MiXCR into one record per CDR3 protein. The top ten clones hold 15% to 20% of a sample with around 770,000 distinct CDR3 sequences, 19% of them seen once. Sequenced input: blood, either unsorted or a sorted T cell fraction (not recorded which). The receptors were gathered from a male donor with ankylosing spondylitis. Each CDR3 is given with its conserved first and last residue. Fields, in order: D gene, V gene, clone size, J gene, CDR3 DNA, CDR3 protein. The D gene is left open where the match is weak. Where a row states a size, it is once, few, many or the class of an expanded clone; other rows omit it.

NA	TRBV27	few	TRBJ2-3	TGCGCCAGCAGTATTCCCCTCACAGATACGCAGTATTTT	CASSIPLTDTQYF
NA	TRBV6-5	NA	TRBJ2-3	TGTGCCAGCAGGTACACTTCAGGGACCCGGAGGTCAGATACGCAGTATTTT	CASRYTSGTRRSDTQYF
TRBD2	TRBV5-6	NA	TRBJ2-3	TGTGCCAGCAGCGGCGGGACTAGCGGGAGGGCCCCCTCAGATACGCAGTATTTT	CASSGGTSGRAPSDTQYF
NA	TRBV3-1	NA	TRBJ2-7	TGTGCCAGCAGCCAAGAGAGGGAACCCTCCTACGAGCAGTACTTC	CASSQEREPSYEQYF
TRBD1	TRBV20-1	many	TRBJ1-4	TGCAGTGCAATACAGGGGGCAGGGGAAAAACTGTTTTTT	CSAIQGAGEKLFF
TRBD1	TRBV5-1	NA	TRBJ2-3	TGCGCCAGCAGCTGGACAGGTCGGGGCACAGATACGCAGTATTTT	CASSWTGRGTDTQYF
NA	TRBV6-1	NA	TRBJ1-1	TGTGCCAGCACCCCTCTCGGAGTTGGCACTGAAGCTTTCTTT	CASTPLGVGTEAFF
NA	TRBV3-1	few	TRBJ2-4	TGTGCCAGCAGCCAAGAGATAGCGACAGATTTTGACCCTTCGGTTCAGTACTTC	CASSQEIATDFDPSVQYF
TRBD2	TRBV28	few	TRBJ2-5	TGTGCCAGCAGTTCTGAGACTAGCGGGAGAAGGGAGACCCAGTACTTC	CASSSETSGRRETQYF
TRBD2	TRBV11-2	NA	TRBJ2-3	TGTGCCAGCAGCTTATGGGGGAGCGGGACTGGCACAGATACGCAGTATTTT	CASSLWGSGTGTDTQYF
TRBD2	TRBV4-2	few	TRBJ2-4	TGTGCCAGCAGCCAAGATCTAATGCGGGAGACCGAAAACATTCAGTACTTC	CASSQDLMRETENIQYF
TRBD1	TRBV11-2	few	TRBJ2-7	TGTGCCAGCAGCTTGGGTCAACAGGGGTTCGAGCAGTACTTC	CASSLGQQGFEQYF
NA	TRBV4-2	NA	TRBJ2-7	TGTGCCAGCAGCCGCGAAGTTGGCTCCTACGAGCAGTACTTC	CASSREVGSYEQYF
NA	TRBV5-1	few	TRBJ2-2	NA	CASRSQTGELFFF
NA	TRBV29-1	NA	TRBJ1-2	TGCAGCGTCGCAAGAGGGGGGAGCTATGGCTACACCTTC	CSVARGGSYGYTF
TRBD2	TRBV5-1	NA	TRBJ2-1	TGCGCCAGCAGCGCCTACTACAGCGGGGTCTACAATGAGCAGTTCTTC	CASSAYYSGVYNEQFF
TRBD1	TRBV27	few	TRBJ1-1	TGTGCCAGCAGTCATGGGACAGGCGTTGTTGAAGCTTTCTTT	CASSHGTGVVEAFF
TRBD1	TRBV4-1	once	TRBJ2-5	TGCGCCAGCAGCCTGCTCCCGCCGGGACAGGGGGTGGAGACCCAGTACTTC	CASSLLPPGQGVETQYF
TRBD2	TRBV20-1	NA	TRBJ2-1	TGCAGTGCCCACGGGAGGGGACGGAATGAGCAGTTCTTC	CSAHGRGRNEQFF
TRBD2	TRBV12-3/TRBV12-4	few	TRBJ2-5	TGTGCCAGCACCCCGATGCGGGAGGGACAGACCCAGTACTTC	CASTPMREGQTQYF
NA	TRBV10-3	few	TRBJ1-2	TGTGCCATCAGTGATAATCGGCAGAACATCTATGGCTACACCTTC	CAISDNRQNIYGYTF
NA	TRBV12-3/TRBV12-4	NA	TRBJ2-5	TGTGCCAGCAGTTTTTTTGGGGAGGAGTGGGAGACCCAGTACTTC	CASSFFGEEWETQYF
TRBD2	TRBV11-2	few	TRBJ2-1	TGTGCCAGCAGCTTAAGACCACTAGCGGGAGGCCCGGAGCAGTTCTTC	CASSLRPLAGGPEQFF
NA	TRBV5-1	NA	TRBJ2-1	TGCGCCAGCAGCCGGAGGGCAGGGTGGGTCGATGAGCAGTTCTTC	CASSRRAGWVDEQFF
TRBD2	TRBV20-1	NA	TRBJ2-7	TGCAGTGCTAGAGATGGGCTAGCGGGAGGAAGGTTCCACGAGCAGTACTTC	CSARDGLAGGRFHEQYF
TRBD1	TRBV7-8	few	TRBJ2-7	TGTGCCAGCAGCTCATTTGGACAGGGCGGCTACGAGCAGTACTTC	CASSSFGQGGYEQYF
NA	TRBV28	few	TRBJ2-2	TGTGCCAGCACCTCCAGAGGGAACGGGGAGCTGTTTTTT	CASTSRGNGELFF
TRBD1	TRBV5-1	NA	TRBJ1-3	TGCGCCAGCAGCCCGGGACAGTCAGGAGGCTCTGGAAACACCATATATTTT	CASSPGQSGGSGNTIYF